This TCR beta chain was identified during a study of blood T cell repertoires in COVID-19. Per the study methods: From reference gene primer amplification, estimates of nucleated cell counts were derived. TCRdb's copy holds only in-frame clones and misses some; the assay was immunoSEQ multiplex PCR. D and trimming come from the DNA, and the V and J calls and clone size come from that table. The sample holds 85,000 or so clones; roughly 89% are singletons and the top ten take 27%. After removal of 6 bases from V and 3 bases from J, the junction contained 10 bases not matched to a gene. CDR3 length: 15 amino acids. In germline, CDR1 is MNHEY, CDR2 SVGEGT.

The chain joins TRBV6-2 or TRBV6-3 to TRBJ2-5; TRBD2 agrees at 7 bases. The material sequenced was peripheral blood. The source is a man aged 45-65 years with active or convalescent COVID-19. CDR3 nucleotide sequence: TGTGCCAGCAGCCCTAACGGAGCGGGGAAAGAGACCCAGTACTTC. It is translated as CASSPNGAGKETQYF.